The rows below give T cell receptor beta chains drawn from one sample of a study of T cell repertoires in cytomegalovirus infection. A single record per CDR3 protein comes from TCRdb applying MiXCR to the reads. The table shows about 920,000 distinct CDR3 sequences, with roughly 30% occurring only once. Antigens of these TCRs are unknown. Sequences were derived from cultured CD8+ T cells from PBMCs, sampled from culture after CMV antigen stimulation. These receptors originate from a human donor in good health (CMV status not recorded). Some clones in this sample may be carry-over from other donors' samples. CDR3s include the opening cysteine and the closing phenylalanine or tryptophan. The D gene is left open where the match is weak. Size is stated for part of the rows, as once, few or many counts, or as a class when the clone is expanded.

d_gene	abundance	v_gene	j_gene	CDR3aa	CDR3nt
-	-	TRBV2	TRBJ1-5	CVSKGGNQPQHF	TGTGTCAGCAAGGGGGGCAATCAGCCCCAGCATTTT
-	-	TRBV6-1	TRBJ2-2	CASSEEYSGELFF	TGTGCCAGCAGTGAAGAATACTCCGGGGAGCTGTTTTTT
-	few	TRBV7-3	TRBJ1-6	CASSDGGASSYNSPLHF	TGTGCCAGCAGCGATGGGGGGGCTAGCTCCTATAATTCACCCCTCCACTTT
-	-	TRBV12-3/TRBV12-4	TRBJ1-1	CASRERNTEAFF	TGTGCCAGCAGGGAGAGGAACACTGAAGCTTTCTTT
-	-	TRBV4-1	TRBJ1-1	CASSQEQVMNTEAFF	TGCGCCAGCAGCCAAGAGCAAGTGATGAACACTGAAGCTTTCTTT
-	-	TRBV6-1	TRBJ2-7	CASSELLPGEQYF	TGTGCCAGCAGTGAACTCTTGCCTGGCGAGCAGTACTTC
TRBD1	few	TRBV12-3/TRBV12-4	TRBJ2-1	CASSFWTGKQPYNEQFF	TGTGCCAGCAGTTTCTGGACAGGGAAACAACCCTACAATGAGCAGTTCTTC
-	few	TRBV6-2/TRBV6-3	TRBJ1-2	CASSRDTGLGYTF	TGTGCCAGCAGTAGGGACACGGGCCTTGGCTACACCTTC
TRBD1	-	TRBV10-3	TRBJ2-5	CAISDGTARGETQYF	TGTGCCATCAGTGACGGGACAGCGCGAGGGGAGACCCAGTACTTC
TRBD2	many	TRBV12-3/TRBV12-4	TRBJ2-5	CASSFLAGGRLSQETQYF	TGTGCCAGCAGTTTTCTCGCGGGGGGGCGTTTGAGCCAAGAGACCCAGTACTTC
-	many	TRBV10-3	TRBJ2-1	CAISEAFAMHEQFF	TGTGCCATCAGTGAGGCGTTTGCGATGCATGAGCAGTTCTTC
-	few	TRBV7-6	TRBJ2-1	CASTTDVGPNEQFF	TGTGCCAGCACCACAGACGTGGGTCCCAATGAGCAGTTCTTC
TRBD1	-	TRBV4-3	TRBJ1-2	CASSQDGQGDGYTF	TGCGCCAGCAGCCAAGATGGACAGGGGGATGGCTACACCTTC
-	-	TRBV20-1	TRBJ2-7	CSARDIRAPAYEQYF	TGCAGTGCTAGAGATATAAGGGCCCCGGCCTACGAGCAGTACTTC
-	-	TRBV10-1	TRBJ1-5	CASSDGGGQPQHF	TGCGCCAGCAGTGACGGGGGAGGTCAGCCCCAGCATTTT
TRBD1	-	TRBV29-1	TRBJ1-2	CSVSTGGPYGYTF	TGCAGCGTTTCTACAGGGGGCCCCTATGGCTACACCTTC
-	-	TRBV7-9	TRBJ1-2	CASSWQVANYGYTF	TGTGCCAGCAGCTGGCAAGTTGCTAACTATGGCTACACCTTC
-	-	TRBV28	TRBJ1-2	CASSSLDLPKPYGYTF	TGTGCCAGCAGTTCATTGGACCTCCCCAAACCCTATGGCTACACCTTC
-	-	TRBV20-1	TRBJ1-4	CSARDFGDRAEKLFF	TGCAGTGCTAGAGATTTCGGAGATAGGGCCGAAAAACTGTTTTTT
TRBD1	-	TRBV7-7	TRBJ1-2	CASSRLQGRGDYGYTF	TGTGCTAGCAGCAGATTACAGGGGAGAGGTGACTATGGCTACACCTTC
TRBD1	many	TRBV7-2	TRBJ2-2	CASSLEQGLRELFF	TGTGCCAGCAGCTTAGAACAGGGGTTAAGGGAGCTGTTTTTT
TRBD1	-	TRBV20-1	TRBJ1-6	CSARHGQGEVGNSPLHF	TGCAGTGCTAGACACGGACAGGGGGAAGTTGGGAATTCACCCCTCCACTTT
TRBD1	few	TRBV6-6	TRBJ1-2	CASLPRQGAVWDGYTF	TGTGCCAGCTTACCCCGACAGGGGGCTGTGTGGGATGGCTACACCTTC
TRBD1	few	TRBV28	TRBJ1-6	CASSMLTGANSPLHF	TGTGCCAGCAGTATGCTGACAGGGGCCAATTCACCCCTCCACTTT
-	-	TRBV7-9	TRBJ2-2	CASSPAGRAGELFF	TGTGCCAGCAGCCCGGCAGGAAGGGCCGGGGAGCTGTTTTTT
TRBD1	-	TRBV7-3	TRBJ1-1	CASSQGPGGNTEAFF	TGTGCCAGCAGCCAGGGGCCAGGGGGCAACACTGAAGCTTTCTTT
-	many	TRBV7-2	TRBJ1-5	CASSLELAAYNQPQHF	TGTGCCAGCAGCTTAGAGTTGGCAGCTTACAATCAGCCCCAGCATTTT
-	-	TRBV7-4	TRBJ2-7	CASGKMSSYEQYF	TGTGCCAGCGGGAAGATGAGCTCCTACGAGCAGTACTTC
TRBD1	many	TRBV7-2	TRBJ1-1	CASSLTGTGSLFAFF	TGTGCCAGCAGCTTAACCGGGACAGGGAGTTTGTTTGCTTTCTTT
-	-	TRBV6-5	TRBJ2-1	CASSYQVTSYNEQFF	TGTGCCAGCAGTTACCAGGTCACCTCCTACAATGAGCAGTTCTTC
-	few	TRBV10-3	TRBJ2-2	CAISGGTLNTGELFF	TGTGCCATCAGTGGCGGGACACTGAACACCGGGGAGCTGTTTTTT